Described below is a single T cell receptor (beta chain) sequence and its context. No cognate antigen has been identified for it. Within one base of it there is no much larger clone, and no base qualities were kept. The data were obtained in a study of blood T cell repertoires in COVID-19 (dated by TCRdb to 2018 to 2021). About the full investigation: Samples from collaborators originated in the United States, Italy and Spain and spanned both the acute and convalescent phases of COVID-19. The material from the prospective study consisted of cDNA or gDNA derived from T cells, B-cell-depleted T cells, or PBMCs. Subjects who had been exposed to COVID-19, were actively infected with it, or had recovered from it provided the deeply sampled blood TCRbeta repertoires that made up the dataset. The repertoires were released in a freely available public database intended as a resource for research on the immune response to SARS-CoV-2. Samples were obtained from the ongoing ImmuneRACE study (first 160 participants) and from 950 to 1,500 subjects provided by 6 global collaborators. Sample metadata almost always included a de-identified subject ID, COVID-19 status, age in years and sex. HLA class I and class II types, where available, came from metadata supplied by the sample provider rather than from assay-based typing.

TCRbeta CDR3 regions were amplified from genomic DNA by means of the immunoSEQ Assay, a bias-controlled multiplex PCR. The authors' analysis ran thus. The number of nucleated cells in each sample was estimated from the amplification of reference gene primers within the assay. Sequence reads were collapsed and filtered to measure the absolute abundance of every unique TCRbeta CDR3 rearrangement. For each sample, productive Simpson clonality was calculated by taking the square root of Simpson's diversity index across productive rearrangements. TCRdb took over this immuneACCESS table, retaining in-frame rearrangements with V and J assigned. Such tables are incomplete; in checked studies, under half of the missing clones stem from an unresolved V gene, and the remainder is unexplained. V and J calls and clone size come straight from that table; D and trimming were deduced from the DNA. The sample profile shows just over 300,000 clones; 75% to 90% of them were found once. The biggest ten clones account for over 2% of the sample.

The CDR3 sequence holds 14 residues, the cysteine and phenylalanine included. The entry retains the CDR3 DNA only, 42 bases that are in frame from base 1. The germline V gene (reference sequence) specifies LGHDT as CDR1 and YNNKEL as CDR2. Trimming costs V 4 bases and J 8 bases, and their ends lie 12 bases apart. General conclusions and limits of the study: How much clinical and demographic metadata was included differed by source and by participant, and the metadata was provided uncurated.

Enrolling through a virtual design, the prospective study's participants ranged in age from roughly 18 to 89 years and lived across roughly 24 United States geographic areas. In the prospective study, cohorts were assigned on the basis of participant-reported clinical history obtained from a screening survey and a study questionnaire. Recovered participants in ImmuneRACE Cohort 3 were defined as having two consecutive negative NP/OP PCR tests, clearance from a healthcare professional, or resolution of symptoms. Each participant in the prospective study had whole blood, serum and a nasopharyngeal or oropharyngeal swab collected by mobile phlebotomists. Prospective study participants could optionally give additional blood draws and questionnaires over an approximately 2-month period. Before DNA extraction, blood samples from the prospective study were shipped at room temperature or frozen.

Sequenced input: PBMCs or T cells enriched from blood (not recorded which). This chain joins TRBV3-1 (or the pseudogene TRBV3-2) to TRBJ1-6; a tentative D match to TRBD1 spans 5 bases. The TCR was taken from a man aged 25-45 years who had recovered from COVID-19. The DNA sequence is as follows: TGTGCCAGCAGCCGGACACAGTATTATTCACCCCTCCACTTT. This sequence encodes CASSRTQYYSPLHF.